Listed below are T cell receptor beta chains from one sample, sequenced in a study of cytomegalovirus exposure and HLA in healthy donors. Assay: immunoSEQ multiplex PCR; the TCRdb copy retains only in-frame clones and omits some. Of around 150,000 clones in the sample, about four fifths were seen once. Sequencing was carried out using PBMCs. All receptors derive from a woman between 45 and 65 years old in good health and CMV-seronegative. CDR3s include the opening cysteine and the closing phenylalanine or tryptophan. The order of the fields is J gene, D gene, V gene, clone size, CDR3 DNA, CDR3 protein. The D gene is left open where the match is weak. Rows may omit the clone size; those that give it use once, few, many or a size class.

>TRBJ1-4|TRBD1|TRBV5-1|-
TGCGCCAGCAGCTCCCGGGACAGGCACCTAACTAATGAAAAACTGTTTTTT
CASSSRDRHLTNEKLFF
>TRBJ2-7|-|TRBV18|-
TGTGCCAGCTCACCACCGGGCAGCTCCTACGAGCAGTACTTC
CASSPPGSSYEQYF
>TRBJ2-7|-|TRBV20-1|-
TGCAGTGCTAGCCGAGGTGCCGAGCAGTACTTC
CSASRGAEQYF
>TRBJ1-1|-|TRBV6-6|-
TGTGCCAGCACCCCCAAGCCGAACACTGAAGCTTTCTTT
CASTPKPNTEAFF
>TRBJ2-7|TRBD1|TRBV28|-
TGTGCCCGCAGACTGACAGGGACCGGTTACTACGAGCAGTACTTC
CARRLTGTGYYEQYF
>TRBJ2-5|-|TRBV5-6|-
TGTGCCAGCAGCCTAGGTAGGGAGACCCAGTACTTC
CASSLGRETQYF
>TRBJ1-5|-|TRBV19|-
TGTGCCAGTAGTATCCGATTAGATCAGCCCCAGCATTTT
CASSIRLDQPQHF
>TRBJ2-1|TRBD2|TRBV9|-
TGTGCCAGCAGCGCCGGGACTAGCGGGAGGGTAAATGAGCAGTTCTTC
CASSAGTSGRVNEQFF
>TRBJ1-1|TRBD1|TRBV2|-
TGTGCCAGCAGTGCAACCTCGAAGGGGGCCACTGAAGCTTTCTTT
CASSATSKGATEAFF
>TRBJ2-1|TRBD2|TRBV5-1|-
TGCGCCAGCAGCTTGCGATATACCGGGACTAGCAATGAGCAGTTCTTC
CASSLRYTGTSNEQFF
>TRBJ2-5|TRBD1|TRBV5-8|few
TGTGCCAGCAGCCGGGACAGGTTTCAAGAGACCCAGTACTTC
CASSRDRFQETQYF
>TRBJ2-7|TRBD1|TRBV7-9|-
TGTGCCAGCAGCCCGGGACAGGCTACCCCCTGGGAGCAGTACTTC
CASSPGQATPWEQYF
>TRBJ2-2|-|TRBV9|-
TGTGCCAGCAGCCAGAGGTCTACCGGGGAGCTGTTTTTT
CASSQRSTGELFF
>TRBJ2-2|TRBD1|TRBV29-1|-
TGCAGCGTTGGGGGACAGGGCACCGGGGAGCTGTTTTTT
CSVGGQGTGELFF
>TRBJ2-2|-|TRBV30|few
TGTGCCTGGAGTCCTAGCAGCACCGGGGAGCTGTTTTTT
CAWSPSSTGELFF
>TRBJ1-4|-|TRBV6-6|-
TGTGCCAGCATTAGTGGTGAAAAACTGTTTTTT
CASISGEKLFF
>TRBJ2-7|-|TRBV6-5|-
TGTGCCAGCACCGGGAGAGGGAGGTCCTACGAGCAGTACTTC
CASTGRGRSYEQYF
>TRBJ2-1|-|TRBV7-9|-
TGTGCCAGCAGCTTAGGGGAGGGGGGGCAGTTCTTC
CASSLGEGGQFF
>TRBJ2-1|-|TRBV9|few
TGTGCCAGCAGCCCCCACGGGACACCGGGCAATGAGCAGTTCTTC
CASSPHGTPGNEQFF
>TRBJ2-2|-|TRBV30|once
TGTGCCTGGAGTGTAAGGGGGACCACCGGGGAGCTGTTTTTT
CAWSVRGTTGELFF
>TRBJ2-3|TRBD2|TRBV30|-
TGTGCCTGTAGCGGGAGGGGAGATACGCAGTATTTT
CACSGRGDTQYF
>TRBJ2-1|TRBD1|TRBV28|-
TGTGCCAGCACTCGACGACAGGGGGCAAGAGGGAATGAGCAGTTCTTC
CASTRRQGARGNEQFF
>TRBJ1-5|-|TRBV30|once
TGTGCCTGGAGGTCAGAAAGCAATCAGCCCCAGCATTTT
CAWRSESNQPQHF
>TRBJ2-7|TRBD2|TRBV18|-
TGTGCCAGCTCACCAAGCGGGGGGGGGTACGAGCAGTACTTC
CASSPSGGGYEQYF
>TRBJ1-1|-|TRBV5-1|-
TGCGCCAGCAGCTTGGCAGGGCGAAGTGAAGCTTTCTTT
CASSLAGRSEAFF
>TRBJ2-1|TRBD2|TRBV7-8|-
TGTGCCAGCAGCTCAGCTAGGACTAGCGGCCTGGGGGAGCAGTTCTTC
CASSSARTSGLGEQFF
>TRBJ2-5|-|TRBV7-3|-
TGTGCCAGTAGCTTAAGTTCTAATCGCGGAGAGACCCAGTACTTC
CASSLSSNRGETQYF
>TRBJ2-1|-|TRBV5-8|-
TGTGCCAGCAGCGGAGTCGGAGGGGGCAGCAATGAGCAGTTCTTC
CASSGVGGGSNEQFF